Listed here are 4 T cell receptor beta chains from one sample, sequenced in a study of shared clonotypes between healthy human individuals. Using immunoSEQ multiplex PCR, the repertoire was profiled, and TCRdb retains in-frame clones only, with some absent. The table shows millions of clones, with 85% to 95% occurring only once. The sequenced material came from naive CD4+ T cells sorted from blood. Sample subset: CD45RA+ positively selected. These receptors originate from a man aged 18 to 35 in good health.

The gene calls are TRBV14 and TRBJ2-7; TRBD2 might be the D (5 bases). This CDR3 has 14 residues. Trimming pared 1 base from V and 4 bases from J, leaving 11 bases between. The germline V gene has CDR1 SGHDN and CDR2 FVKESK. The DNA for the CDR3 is TGTGCCAGCAGCCAAGCAGGACTGAGATACGAGCAGTACTTC. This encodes CASSQAGLRYEQYF.

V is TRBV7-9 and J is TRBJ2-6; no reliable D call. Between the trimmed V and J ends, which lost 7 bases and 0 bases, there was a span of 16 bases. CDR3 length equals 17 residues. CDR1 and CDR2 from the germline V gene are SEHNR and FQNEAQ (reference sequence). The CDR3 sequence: CASINQFSTSGANVLTF. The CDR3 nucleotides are TGTGCCAGCATAAACCAATTTAGTACCTCTGGGGCCAACGTCCTGACTTTC.

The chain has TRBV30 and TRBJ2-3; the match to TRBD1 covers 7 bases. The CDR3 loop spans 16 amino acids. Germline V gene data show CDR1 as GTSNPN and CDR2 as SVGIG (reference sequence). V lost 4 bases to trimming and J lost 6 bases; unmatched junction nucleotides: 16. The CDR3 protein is CAWTIPGQWGTDTQYF. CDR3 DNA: TGTGCCTGGACGATCCCGGGACAGTGGGGGACCGATACGCAGTATTTT.

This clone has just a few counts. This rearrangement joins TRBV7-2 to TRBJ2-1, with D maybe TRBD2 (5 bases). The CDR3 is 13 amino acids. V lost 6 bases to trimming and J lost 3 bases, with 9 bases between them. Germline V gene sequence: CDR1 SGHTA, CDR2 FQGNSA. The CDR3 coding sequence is TGTGCCAGCAGACCCGGGATCTACAATGAGCAGTTCTTC. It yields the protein CASRPGIYNEQFF. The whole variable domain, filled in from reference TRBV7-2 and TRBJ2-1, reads GAGVSQSPSNKVTEKGKDVELRCDPISGHTALYWYRQSLGQGLEFLIYFQGNSAPDKSGLPSDRFSAERTGGSVSTLTIQRTQQEDSAVYLCASRPGIYNEQFFGPGTRLTVL.